These 20 T cell receptor beta chains share one sample of origin, sequenced in a study of T cells after yellow fever vaccination (dated by TCRdb to between 2018 and 2021). The meaning of the sample's treatment or condition label: live attenuated yellow fever vaccine strain. The library was obtained by 5' RACE. Sequencing took place on an Illumina HiSeq 2500. TCRdb reran the public reads through fastp at Q25 and MiXCR, keeping productive beta chains. All rows with the same CDR3 protein become a single entry with the most common DNA and genes. This sample lists 500,000 to 650,000 distinct CDR3 sequences; roughly 12% were detected once. The biggest ten clones account for 14% to 15% of the sample. The material sequenced was PBMCs, taken on the day of the yellow fever booster vaccination. The source is a man aged 30 to 39 who received the YFV17D yellow fever vaccine.

V is TRBV20-1 and J is TRBJ2-1; 8 positions agree with TRBD2. Germline-derived CDR1 and CDR2 are DFQATT and SNEGSKA (reference sequence). V gave up 4 bases and J gave up 2 bases; unmatched junction bases: 7. The CDR3 has 15 amino acids. The CDR3: CSATTGTSTYNEQFF. As DNA, the CDR3 is TGCAGTGCTACAACCGGGACTAGTACCTACAATGAGCAGTTCTTC.

This clonotype was observed at least ten times. The rearrangement links TRBV28 to TRBJ2-3; 9 nucleotides agree with TRBD1. CDR3 length: 18 amino acids. Germline CDR1 reads MDHEN; CDR2 reads SYDVKM. Trimming at V came to 5 bases and at J to 2 bases, leaving 14 bases not matched to a gene. DNA of the CDR3: TGTGCCAGCAGTCTCTCGCCTCCGGGACAGGGAGTCACAGATACGCAGTATTTT. This translates into CASSLSPPGQGVTDTQYF.

The V and J genes are TRBV25-1 and TRBJ1-6; D gene uncertain. Germline CDR1 reads MGHDK; CDR2 reads SYGVNS. With 4 bases removed from V and 9 bases from J, the gap between germline ends came to 7 bases. CDR3 length: 12 residues. DNA of the CDR3: TGTGCCAGCAGTGGCCACTCTTCACCCCTCCACTTT. Its protein is CASSGHSSPLHF.

This clonotype occurred a few times. This sequence joins TRBV15 and TRBJ1-1, with 9 bases fitting TRBD1. With V trimmed by 1 base and J by 0 bases, 12 bases remained unmatched. The CDR3 contains 19 residues. CDR1 LNHNV and CDR2 YYDKDF come from the germline V gene (reference sequence). The CDR3 coding sequence is TGTGCCACCAGCAGAGCCGGTTCGGGACAGGGATATATGAACACTGAAGCTTTCTTT. As protein: CATSRAGSGQGYMNTEAFF.

The CDR3 nucleotides are TGTGCCAGCAGTCTGTGGGGGCCAACGCAGTATTTT. It encodes CASSLWGPTQYF. This rearrangement joins TRBV2 to TRBJ2-3, with D perhaps matching TRBD1 (6 bases). Germline V gene data show CDR1 as SNHLY and CDR2 as FYNNEI. This CDR3 has 12 residues. Trimming took 5 bases from V and 9 from J, leaving 12 bases between them.

This clonotype was counted between two and nine times. V is TRBV29-1 and J is TRBJ2-7; D might be TRBD2 (6 bases). The CDR3 sequence is 14 residues long. Trimming took off 2 bases at V and 1 base at J, with 12 bases between the two ends. Germline CDR1 SQVTM, CDR2 ANQGSEA. CDR3 residues: CSVESGVGSYEQYF. For the CDR3, the DNA is TGCAGCGTTGAATCGGGAGTGGGATCCTACGAGCAGTACTTC.

The chain carries TRBV20-1 and TRBJ2-5; the match to TRBD2 covers 7 bases. The CDR3 totals 19 residues. Germline loops: CDR1 DFQATT, CDR2 SNEGSKA (reference sequence). The V segment lost 1 base and the J segment 2 bases; nucleotides outside the gene matches: 19. CDR3 DNA sequence: TGCAGTGCTAGAGCAGGAGCGGGGCTTCCACGACGGTGGCAAGAGACCCAGTACTTC. Residues: CSARAGAGLPRRWQETQYF.

This clonotype was counted at least ten times. V and J are TRBV20-1 and TRBJ2-7; 8 nucleotides agree with TRBD2. CDR1 is DFQATT, CDR2 SNEGSKA, per germline (reference sequence). Trimming cost V 3 bases and J 7 bases; bases outside gene matches: 14. CDR3 length: 15 residues. CDR3 amino acids: CSASFTSGLLGEQYF. The DNA for the CDR3 is TGCAGTGCTAGTTTTACTAGCGGCCTCCTGGGAGAGCAGTACTTC.

This clonotype showed up just a few times. The V call is TRBV20-1, the J call TRBJ2-5, with 10 bases that match TRBD2. The CDR3 has 17 residues. V lost 3 bases and J lost 4; bases outside the gene matches: 14. CDR1 is DFQATT, CDR2 SNEGSKA, per germline (reference sequence). The CDR3 here is CSARVGVAGGQGETQYF. CDR3 sequence (DNA): TGCAGTGCTAGGGTCGGAGTAGCGGGAGGTCAGGGAGAGACCCAGTACTTC.

The genes are TRBV29-1 and TRBJ1-2, with D unresolved. The V end lost 8 bases, the J end lost 4 bases, and 14 bases lay between the germline ends. The CDR3 has 12 residues. Germline V lookup: CDR1 SQVTM, CDR2 ANQGSEA. The CDR3 sequence is CSLKSDFYGYTF. In nucleotides, the CDR3 is TGCAGCCTTAAGTCCGACTTCTATGGCTACACCTTC.

The chain recombines TRBV5-1 with TRBJ2-5, with 13 positions matching TRBD2. CDR3 size: 16 residues. Germline assignment: CDR1 SGHRS and CDR2 YFSETQ. Unmatched junction bases numbered 5, after V lost 0 bases and J lost 6 bases. This CDR3 reads CASSLGRTSGSKTQYF. CDR3 sequence (DNA): TGCGCCAGCAGCTTGGGTAGGACTAGCGGGAGTAAGACCCAGTACTTC.

Note on this clonotype: One end of the junction is discordant with germline, which a read error may explain. This chain joins TRBV20-1 and TRBJ2-3; TRBD2 aligns across 9 bases. The length of the CDR3 is 16 residues. CDR1 is DFQATT, CDR2 SNEGSKA, per germline (reference sequence). The CDR3 DNA sequence: TGCTGTGCTACGCCACTAGCGGGCTTGAGCACAGATACGCAGTATTTT. This translates into CCATPLAGLSTDTQYF.

This clonotype was seen more than once but under ten times. This chain connects TRBV29-1 to TRBJ2-3; D is possibly TRBD2 (6 bases). The germline V gene encodes CDR1 SQVTM and CDR2 ANQGSEA. There are 14 residues in the CDR3. Trimming took off 6 bases at V and 1 base at J, with 14 bases between the two ends. CDR3 sequence: CSVEDYSGTDTQYF. CDR3 DNA: TGCAGCGTCGAGGACTATTCAGGCACAGATACGCAGTATTTT.

The J gene is TRBJ2-5, the V gene TRBV30; D unresolved. V lost 7 bases, J lost 5 bases, and 17 bases lay in between. Germline V gene data show CDR1 as GTSNPN and CDR2 as SVGIG (reference sequence). CDR3 length: 13 amino acids. The CDR3 DNA sequence: TGTGCCTTCGAGAGAAGACTGAGGGAGACCCAGTACTTC. Its protein product is CAFERRLRETQYF. The full variable domain, with the rest looked up from reference TRBV30 and TRBJ2-5, is SQTIHQWPATLVQPVGSPLSLECTVEGTSNPNLYWYRQAAGRGLQLLFYSVGIGQISSEVPQNLSASRPQDRQFILSSKKLLLSDSGFYLCAFERRLRETQYFGPGTRLLVL.

This clonotype was recorded many times. Its ends do not fully match the called genes, so a read error is possible. This chain joins TRBV7-6 and TRBJ2-7, with TRBD2 matching over 8 bases. The length of the CDR3 is 13 residues. Germline V gene sequence: CDR1 SGHVS, CDR2 FNYEAQ. CDR3: CASSLAAGGEWGF. CDR3 DNA sequence: TGTGCCAGCAGCTTAGCGGCGGGAGGAGAATGGGGCTTC.

V is TRBV5-1 and J is TRBJ2-7; TRBD1 matches 8 bases. V dropped 4 bases and J dropped 2; count of bases not matched to a gene: 11. Looked up from germline, CDR1 is SGHRS and CDR2 is YFSETQ. The length of the CDR3 is 16 residues. CDR3 sequence (DNA): TGCGCCAGCAGCGAGCTTGGGACAGGAAGGCCCTACGAGCAGTACTTC. Residues: CASSELGTGRPYEQYF.

Only a few counts were recorded for this clonotype. V gene TRBV5-1 combines with J gene TRBJ2-5; TRBD2 matches at 9 bases. The trim removed 0 bases at V and 4 bases at J, leaving 10 bases unmatched. Germline V lookup: CDR1 SGHRS, CDR2 YFSETQ. The CDR3 contains 17 residues. The CDR3 bases are TGCGCCAGCAGCTTGGGTGGTCTAGCGGGATGGGGAGAGACCCAGTACTTC. Its translation: CASSLGGLAGWGETQYF.

The chain carries TRBV6-1 and TRBJ2-3; 9 bases align to TRBD1. The CDR3 is made up of 15 amino acids. J was trimmed by 6 bases and V by 7 bases; bases with no gene match: 11. Germline values: CDR1 MNHNS, CDR2 SASEGT. The CDR3 sequence is CASKGTGFKVDTQYF. CDR3 in DNA: TGTGCCAGCAAGGGGACAGGGTTTAAGGTCGATACGCAGTATTTT.

This sequence joins TRBV7-2 and TRBJ2-7, with D tentatively TRBD1 (5 bases). This CDR3 region has 15 residues. The V and J ends lost 1 base and 2 bases respectively, with 12 bases between them. Germline loops: CDR1 SGHTA, CDR2 FQGNSA. Here the CDR3 reads CASSLVSPGPYEQYF. Here the CDR3 DNA reads TGTGCCAGCAGCTTAGTGTCCCCAGGGCCCTACGAGCAGTACTTC.

This clonotype has only a few counts. The J gene is TRBJ2-5, the V gene TRBV20-1, with 7 bases identical to TRBD2. The CDR3 covers 15 residues. The germline CDR1 and CDR2 sequences are DFQATT and SNEGSKA (reference sequence). The trim removed 2 bases at V and 1 base at J, leaving 7 bases unmatched. CDR3 residues: CSARMASGFQETQYF. CDR3 DNA: TGCAGTGCTAGAATGGCTAGCGGATTCCAAGAGACCCAGTACTTC.